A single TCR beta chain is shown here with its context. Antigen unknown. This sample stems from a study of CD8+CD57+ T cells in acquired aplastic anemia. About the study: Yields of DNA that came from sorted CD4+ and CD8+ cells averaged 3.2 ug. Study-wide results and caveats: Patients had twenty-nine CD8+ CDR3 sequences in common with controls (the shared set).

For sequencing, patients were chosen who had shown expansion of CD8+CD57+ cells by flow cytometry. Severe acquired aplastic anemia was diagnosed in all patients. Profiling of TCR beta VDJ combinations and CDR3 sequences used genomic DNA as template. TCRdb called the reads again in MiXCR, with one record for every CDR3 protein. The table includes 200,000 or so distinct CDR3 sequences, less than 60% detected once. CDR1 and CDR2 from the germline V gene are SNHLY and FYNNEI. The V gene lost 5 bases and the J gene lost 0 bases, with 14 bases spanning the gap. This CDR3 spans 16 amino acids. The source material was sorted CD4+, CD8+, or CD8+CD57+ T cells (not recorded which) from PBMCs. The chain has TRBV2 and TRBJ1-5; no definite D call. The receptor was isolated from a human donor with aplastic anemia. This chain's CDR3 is CASSSRLDYSNQPQHF. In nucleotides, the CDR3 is TGTGCCAGCAGTTCGAGACTAGACTATAGCAATCAGCCCCAGCATTTT.